Listed below are T cell receptor beta chains from one sample, sequenced in a study of cytomegalovirus exposure and HLA in healthy donors. TCRdb's table, derived via immunoSEQ multiplex PCR, lists solely in-frame clones and lacks some. The sample shows fewer than 85,000 clones, and roughly 5% sits with its ten largest clones. Sequenced sample: PBMCs. Receptors were obtained from a woman aged 40 to 55 in good health and CMV-seropositive. Both conserved end residues are part of each CDR3. D genes are given only for firm matches.

len,j_gene,v_gene,d_gene,CDR3nt,CDR3aa
13,TRBJ2-3,TRBV19,.,TGTGCCAGTAGTATCCTCGTCACAGATACGCAGTATTTT,CASSILVTDTQYF
16,TRBJ2-6,TRBV19,TRBD1,TGTGCCAGTAGTCCCGGGACAGCTTTAGGGGCCAACGTCCTGACTTTC,CASSPGTALGANVLTF
16,TRBJ2-7,TRBV28,TRBD1,TGTGCCAGCAGTTCCCTCCCCGACAGGGAACCCTACGAGCAGTACTTC,CASSSLPDREPYEQYF
14,TRBJ1-2,TRBV4-1,.,TGCGCCAGCAGCCAAGGGGGGGGTTTCTATGGCTACACCTTC,CASSQGGGFYGYTF
16,TRBJ2-3,TRBV6-1,TRBD2,TGTGCCAGCAGTGAGCTAGCGGGAGGTTCCACAGATACGCAGTATTTT,CASSELAGGSTDTQYF
15,TRBJ1-4,TRBV9,TRBD1,TGTGCCAGCAGCCCGGGACAGACAACTAATGAAAAACTGTTTTTT,CASSPGQTTNEKLFF
16,TRBJ2-7,TRBV9,TRBD1,TGTGCCAGCAGCGTAGACCCGGGACAGGGGCCCTACGAGCAGTACTTC,CASSVDPGQGPYEQYF
17,TRBJ2-2,TRBV2,.,TGTGCCAGCAATTCTTATTCGAGCCTCGCGAACACCGGGGAGCCGTTTTTT,CASNSYSSLANTGEPFF
17,TRBJ1-1,TRBV11-3,TRBD1,TGTGCCAGCAGCTTACCCCCCCTCTGGGACAGATACACTGAAGCTTTCTTT,CASSLPPLWDRYTEAFF
14,TRBJ2-3,TRBV23-1,.,TGCGCCAGCAAGGGGGGAGGGGCGCGGGATACGCAGTATTTT,CASKGGGARDTQYF
17,TRBJ1-3,TRBV15,.,TGTGCCACCAGCAGAGAACGAGTCAGGGAGGCTGGAAACACCATATATTTT,CATSRERVREAGNTIYF
14,TRBJ2-3,TRBV6-5,.,TGTGCCAGCAGTCCCAGGGCGCGCACAGATACGCAGTATTTT,CASSPRARTDTQYF
14,TRBJ1-4,TRBV9,TRBD1,TGTGCCAGCAGCGGAGGGGGCGCAGATGAAAAACTGTTTTTT,CASSGGGADEKLFF
15,TRBJ1-1,TRBV18,.,TGTGCCAGCTCACCAAGCACAGGGTTGAACACTGAAGCTTTCTTT,CASSPSTGLNTEAFF
13,TRBJ1-3,TRBV9,.,TGTGCCAGCAGCGGTACAGAAGGAAACACCATATATTTT,CASSGTEGNTIYF
13,TRBJ2-7,TRBV18,.,TGTGCCAGCTCACCACCTACAAGCGACGAGCAGTACTTC,CASSPPTSDEQYF
14,TRBJ2-5,TRBV19,.,TGTGCCAGTAGTACACAGATCTCTTTGGAGACCCAGTACTTC,CASSTQISLETQYF
15,TRBJ2-1,TRBV5-1,TRBD2,TGCGCCAGCAGCTTTCTAGCGGGAGGGCCGGATGAGCAGTTCTTC,CASSFLAGGPDEQFF
15,TRBJ2-7,TRBV4-1,TRBD2,TGCGCCAGCAGCCAAGGGACTAGCTCCCACTACGAGCAGTACTTC,CASSQGTSSHYEQYF
12,TRBJ1-2,TRBV10-3,TRBD1,TGTGCCATCAAACAGGGGTCGGATGGCTACACCTTC,CAIKQGSDGYTF
13,TRBJ1-4,TRBV30,.,TGTGCCTGGAGTGGACAGTTTAATGAAAAACTGTTTTTT,CAWSGQFNEKLFF
14,TRBJ2-2,TRBV6-5,.,TGTGCCAGCAGTACAGATTTTAACACCGGGGGGCTGTTTTTT,CASSTDFNTGGLFF
12,TRBJ2-7,TRBV9,TRBD2,TGTGCCAGCAGCGCGGGGGGGAACGAGCAGTACTTC,CASSAGGNEQYF
13,TRBJ2-1,TRBV19,TRBD1,TGTGCCAGTAGTAGGGACAGGTACAATGAGCAGTTCTTC,CASSRDRYNEQFF
16,TRBJ2-3,TRBV10-3,TRBD2,TGTGCCATCAGTGTACTAGGTCTAGCGGACACAGATACGCAGTATTTT,CAISVLGLADTDTQYF
11,TRBJ2-5,TRBV20-1,.,TGCAGTGCTAGACATCAAGAGACCCAGTACTTC,CSARHQETQYF
18,TRBJ2-3,TRBV27,.,TGTGCCAGCACCCCTGCAGCGGAGCACCTCCCTAGCACAGATACGCAGTATTTT,CASTPAAEHLPSTDTQYF
12,TRBJ1-1,TRBV28,.,TGTGCCAGCAGTTTATCCAAACAGCAAGCTTTCTTT,CASSLSKQQAFF
15,TRBJ2-5,TRBV5-1,TRBD2,TGCGCCAGCAGCTTGGGGGCAAGCGGGGCTGAGACCCAGTACTTC,CASSLGASGAETQYF
14,TRBJ1-2,TRBV6-1,.,TGTGCCAGCAGGCATCTCCTAGCTAACTATGGCTACACCTTC,CASRHLLANYGYTF
20,TRBJ2-5,TRBV11-3,.,TGTGCCAGCAGCTCTTCAGGGGGGCGCTCGGGGGTATCCGGCGCAGAGACCCAGTACTTC,CASSSSGGRSGVSGAETQYF
14,TRBJ1-2,TRBV27,.,TGTGCCAGCAGTTTATCGAAGGGGGGGTATGGCTACACCTTC,CASSLSKGGYGYTF
15,TRBJ2-7,TRBV5-5,.,TGTGCCAGCAGTACTAGGACCATACTCCCGGGAGAGCAGTACTTC,CASSTRTILPGEQYF
14,TRBJ2-7,TRBV28,.,TGTGCCAGCAGTTTTTGGGCGGGATCCATGGAGCAGTACTTC,CASSFWAGSMEQYF
14,TRBJ2-3,TRBV11-2,.,TGTGCCAGCAGCTTAGATCGGAGAGGGGATACGCAGTATTTT,CASSLDRRGDTQYF
15,TRBJ2-7,TRBV9,.,TGTGCCAGCAGCGAAAGCGGAGTTAGCTCCTACGAGCAGTACTTC,CASSESGVSSYEQYF
15,TRBJ2-7,TRBV5-4,TRBD1,TGTGCCAGCAGCGCCGGGACAGGTTCTTCCTACGAGCAGTACTTC,CASSAGTGSSYEQYF
16,TRBJ1-3,TRBV10-3,TRBD1,TGTGCCAGCAGACAGGGAGCCGGGTTAGAGAGGAACACCATATATTTT,CASRQGAGLERNTIYF
17,TRBJ2-2,TRBV4-2,TRBD2,TGTGCCAGCAGCCAAGGGGGGCTAGCGGGAGCTACCGGGGAGCTGTTTTTT,CASSQGGLAGATGELFF
15,TRBJ1-6,TRBV6-4,TRBD1,TGTGCCAGCAGTGACGGGACAGGGGGTAATTCACCCCTCCACTTT,CASSDGTGGNSPLHF
21,TRBJ2-7,TRBV13,TRBD2,TGTGCCAGCAGCTCCGCCACCGGGACTAGCGGGAAAAAACGGCCAGGCTACGAGCAGTACTTC,CASSSATGTSGKKRPGYEQYF
15,TRBJ1-6,TRBV2,.,TGTGCCAGCAGTGAAATTGGGCAGGCAAATTCACCCCTCCACTTT,CASSEIGQANSPLHF
18,TRBJ1-1,TRBV5-1,TRBD1,TGCGCCAGCAGCTTGCGTAGCGGACAGGGGGCTGCGTACACTGAAGCTTTCTTT,CASSLRSGQGAAYTEAFF
16,TRBJ1-4,TRBV9,TRBD1,TGTGCCAGCAGCGATGGAGTAGGGGGCTTTGGTGAAAAACTGTTTTTT,CASSDGVGGFGEKLFF
15,TRBJ2-7,TRBV4-3,TRBD1,TGCGCCAGCAGCCAAGAGGGGACAGGGGATTTCAAGCAGTACTTC,CASSQEGTGDFKQYF
13,TRBJ1-2,TRBV6-5,.,TGTGCCAGCAGTTCGGGGGAAATCTATGGCTACACCTTC,CASSSGEIYGYTF
17,TRBJ2-3,TRBV10-3,TRBD2,TGTGCCATCAGTGAACTTTTAGCGGGAGAGGGGACAGATACGCAGTATTTT,CAISELLAGEGTDTQYF
17,TRBJ2-3,TRBV10-1,TRBD2,TGCGCCAGCAGTGAGTCGCGGGGAGGGAGCGGTCCGGGGACGCAGTATTTT,CASSESRGGSGPGTQYF
15,TRBJ2-7,TRBV6-4,TRBD1,TGTGCCAGCAGTGAAGTACAGGGGGCTATTCACGAGCAGTACTTC,CASSEVQGAIHEQYF
15,TRBJ1-3,TRBV28,TRBD1,TGTGCCAGCAGTGCACACAGGGGCTCTGGAAACACCATATATTTT,CASSAHRGSGNTIYF
17,TRBJ2-4,TRBV4-3,.,TGCGCCAGCAGCCAAGCGCGACTAGGGTCGGCCAAAAACATTCAGTACTTC,CASSQARLGSAKNIQYF
16,TRBJ1-5,TRBV19,TRBD1,TGTGCCAGTAGTATAGCTGACAGGGTTGGTAATCAGCCCCAGCATTTT,CASSIADRVGNQPQHF
14,TRBJ2-7,TRBV10-2,TRBD1,TGCGCCAGCAGTGAGTCGGGACAGGGTCTCGAGCAGTACTTC,CASSESGQGLEQYF